Listed below are T cell receptor beta chains from one sample, sequenced in a study of blood T cell repertoires in COVID-19. Some clones are missing from TCRdb's copy, which holds only in-frame ones; the method was immunoSEQ multiplex PCR. The sample gives 150,000 to 200,000 clones, around 76% of which show up once; around 16% is in the top ten. Source material: PBMCs or T cells enriched from blood (not recorded which). These TCRs come from a woman aged 45-59 years with acute COVID-19. The CDR3 runs from the conserved cysteine through the conserved F or W. The D gene is left open where the match is weak. Where a row states a size, it is once, few, many or the class of an expanded clone; other rows omit it.

d_call	j_call	clone_size	v_call	cdr3_nt	cdr3_aa
.	TRBJ2-2	once	TRBV4-2	TGTGCCAGCTTCCCCCGGTGGGAGCGGAATACCGGGGAGCTGTTTTTT	CASFPRWERNTGELFF
TRBD1	TRBJ1-2	few	TRBV6-6	TGTGCCAGCAGTTACTCACGGGACAGTGAGGCTTTCACCTTC	CASSYSRDSEAFTF
TRBD2	TRBJ2-5	.	TRBV5-1	TGCGCCAGCAGCTTGCCTAGCGGGGGTAGTGAGACCCAGTACTTC	CASSLPSGGSETQYF
.	TRBJ1-2	.	TRBV14	TGTGCCAGCAGCCCCACACAGAGCCCATATGGCTACACCTTC	CASSPTQSPYGYTF
.	TRBJ1-1	.	TRBV5-6	TGTGCCAGCAGCTTGCAGGGCTTAGCTAACACTGAAGCTTTCTTT	CASSLQGLANTEAFF
TRBD1	TRBJ2-2	.	TRBV4-1	TGCGCCAGCAGCCAAGTCTTTACAGGGGGCGTCACCGGGGAGCTGTTTTTT	CASSQVFTGGVTGELFF
.	TRBJ1-1	few	TRBV9	TGTGCCAGCAGCGCCCTTCCGGGAGGGAACACTGAAGCTTTCTTT	CASSALPGGNTEAFF
.	TRBJ2-2	.	TRBV7-8	TGTGCCAGCACCCAAAGGGGGGGGGCGTCGGTGCTGTTTTTT	CASTQRGGASVLFF
TRBD1	TRBJ2-1	.	TRBV6-4	TGTGCCAGCAGTTTGAAGATGGGGACAGGGGCTTACAATGAGCAGTTCTTC	CASSLKMGTGAYNEQFF
.	TRBJ2-1	.	TRBV7-2	TGTGCCAGCAGCTTAGTCCGAGTTAGCAATGAGCAGTTCTTC	CASSLVRVSNEQFF
TRBD1	TRBJ1-5	.	TRBV19	TGTGCCAGTAGGGGAGAGACAGGGGTTTCTCAGCCCCAGCATTTT	CASRGETGVSQPQHF
.	TRBJ2-1	.	TRBV5-1	TGCGCCAGCAGCGGAACTAACTCGAGCTCCTACAATGAGCAGTTCTTC	CASSGTNSSSYNEQFF
.	TRBJ1-1	.	TRBV15	TGTGCCACCAGCAGAGATGGAAGGGGTCGGACTGAAGCTTTCTTT	CATSRDGRGRTEAFF
TRBD2	TRBJ2-3	.	TRBV10-3	TGTGCCATCAGTGAGGGACTAGCGGGGTATTTT	CAISEGLAGYF
.	TRBJ1-2	.	TRBV6-5	TGTGCCACTTCGAACAGGGAGGGGTATGGCTACACCTTC	CATSNREGYGYTF
TRBD1	TRBJ1-4	few	TRBV13	TGTGCCAGCAGTCGACAGGGGGCGGGTTTTGAAAAACTGTTTTTT	CASSRQGAGFEKLFF
TRBD2	TRBJ2-4	.	TRBV7-8	TGTGCCAGCAGCTTGGTTAGCGGGGATCACATTCAGTACTTC	CASSLVSGDHIQYF
.	TRBJ1-1	.	TRBV5-4	TGTGCCAGCAGCTTGGACCTTCTATTGAACACTGAAGCTTTCTTT	CASSLDLLLNTEAFF
TRBD2	TRBJ2-1	.	TRBV28	TGTGCCAGCAGTTCGCTGGGGGGGGGCAATGAGCAGTTCTTC	CASSSLGGGNEQFF
TRBD1	TRBJ2-5	few	TRBV5-1	TGCGCCAGCAGCTTGGACAGGGGGGAGACCCAGTACTTC	CASSLDRGETQYF
TRBD1	TRBJ1-5	few	TRBV2	TGTGCCAGCAGTCCGGTCTCGGGACAGGGCGCCAATCAGCCCCAGCATTTT	CASSPVSGQGANQPQHF
.	TRBJ2-3	.	TRBV7-3	TGTGCCAGCAGCTTACGCGGTGGCTCAGCAGATACGCAGTATTTT	CASSLRGGSADTQYF
TRBD1	TRBJ1-4	.	TRBV28	TGTGCCAGCACTTCTCCGGGACAGGGAAATGAAAAACTGTTTTTT	CASTSPGQGNEKLFF
TRBD2	TRBJ2-5	.	TRBV5-1	TGCGCCAGCAGCTTGGGGGCTAGCGGGCAAGAGACCCAGTACTTC	CASSLGASGQETQYF
TRBD1	TRBJ1-1	.	TRBV18	TGTGCCAGCTCATTGGGACAGGAGACAACTGAAGCTTTCTTT	CASSLGQETTEAFF
.	TRBJ2-3	.	TRBV3-1/TRBV3-2	TGTGCCAGCAGCCAAGATTGGGGCGAGTACGGCACAGATACGCAGTATTTT	CASSQDWGEYGTDTQYF
.	TRBJ1-2	.	TRBV29-1	TGCAGCGTTGACGGATCGAACAGGGTGCAGGGCTACACCTTC	CSVDGSNRVQGYTF
TRBD1	TRBJ1-2	.	TRBV28	TGTGCCAGCAACCCTTTGGACAGGAACAACTATGGCTACACCTTC	CASNPLDRNNYGYTF
TRBD1	TRBJ1-5	.	TRBV28	TGTGCCAGCAGGGTCGGACAGGGAAGTAGGAGCAATCAGCCCCAGCATTTT	CASRVGQGSRSNQPQHF